This T cell receptor beta chain was found in a study of T cell repertoires in cytomegalovirus infection. Overall study context: Indications of both CMV infection and matching HLA type were provided by public TCR beta signatures.

This clonotype appeared many times. What it binds is unknown. This CDR3 is 15 amino acids long. With 4 bases removed from V and 3 bases from J, the gap between germline ends came to 13 bases. Germline assignment: CDR1 SGHVS and CDR2 FQNEAQ. TCRdb passed the reads through MiXCR, listing each CDR3 protein once. The repertoire holds roughly 990,000 distinct CDR3 sequences, with 30% to 40% as singletons. This specimen was cultured CD8+ T cells from PBMCs, taken from culture after CMV antigen stimulation. The TCR was taken from a human donor in good health (CMV status not recorded). Some clones in this sample may be carry-over from other donors' samples. The gene calls are TRBV7-8 and TRBJ2-1; TRBD1 or TRBD2 may be the D gene (6 bases each). CDR3: CASSSLGGGYNEQFF. In nucleotides, the CDR3 is TGTGCCAGCAGCTCTCTCGGGGGCGGCTACAATGAGCAGTTCTTC.